The rows below give T cell receptor beta chains drawn from one sample of a study of T-cell reconstitution after alpha-beta-depleted transplantation in children. Using its own MiXCR run on the PCR reads, TCRdb lists one record per CDR3 protein. The sample includes approximately 99,000 distinct CDR3 sequences, approximately 6.9% seen only once; the top ten take roughly 24%. Sequencing used PBMCs, mostly from graft donor cells, obtained 360 days after TCRalphabeta/CD19-depleted stem cell transplant. The receptors were sampled from a male patient aged 2-15 years who had a stem cell transplant for acute lymphoblastic leukemia, so the T cells may come from the graft donor. The CDR3 runs from the conserved cysteine through the conserved F or W. The D gene is left open where the match is weak. A clone size is listed for some rows: how often the clone was seen (once, few, many), or a class if it is expanded.

15	TRBV7-2	TRBJ2-7	TRBD1	many	CASSYGTASSYEQYF	TGTGCCAGCAGCTACGGGACAGCCTCCTCCTACGAGCAGTACTTC
12	TRBV5-1	TRBJ2-3	-	many	CASSIITDTQYF	TGCGCCAGCAGCATTATCACAGATACGCAGTATTTT
13	TRBV7-9	TRBJ2-3	TRBD1	many	CASSRGHGDTQYF	TGTGCCAGCAGCAGGGGGCATGGGGATACGCAGTATTTT
12	TRBV7-9	TRBJ2-1	-	-	CASSLDRFEQFF	TGTGCCAGCAGCTTAGATCGGTTTGAGCAGTTCTTC
15	TRBV6-2/TRBV6-3	TRBJ2-3	TRBD2	many	CASSRTSGGTDTQYF	TGTGCCAGCAGCAGGACTAGCGGGGGTACAGATACGCAGTATTTT
11	TRBV9	TRBJ1-4	TRBD1	-	CASSQGGKLFF	TGTGCCAGCAGTCAGGGGGGAAAACTGTTTTTT
16	TRBV11-2	TRBJ2-4	TRBD1	many	CASSPDRGMSKNIQYF	TGTGCCAGCAGTCCGGACAGGGGCATGTCCAAAAACATTCAGTACTTC
14	TRBV13	TRBJ2-7	-	many	CASSIRGRTYEQYF	TGTGCCAGCAGCATCAGGGGCCGTACCTACGAGCAGTACTTC
15	TRBV27	TRBJ2-1	TRBD2	many	CASSLSQRGGNEQFF	TGTGCCAGCAGTTTATCTCAGCGGGGGGGCAATGAGCAGTTCTTC
15	TRBV12-3/TRBV12-4	TRBJ2-7	-	many	CASSPRALGPYEQYF	TGTGCCAGCAGTCCTCGGGCCCTAGGCCCCTACGAGCAGTACTTC
15	TRBV27	TRBJ1-2	-	-	CSSSLGSGRGYGYTF	TGTTCCAGCAGTTTAGGTTCGGGGCGAGGCTATGGCTACACCTTC
13	TRBV10-2	TRBJ2-3	-	many	CASSESTRDTQYF	TGCGCCAGCAGTGAGTCGACTCGGGATACGCAGTATTTT
15	TRBV4-2	TRBJ1-2	-	few	CASSQGRRERLGYTF	TGTGCCAGCAGCCAAGGCCGCAGGGAAAGACTTGGCTACACCTTC
14	TRBV6-2/TRBV6-3	TRBJ2-2	-	few	CASSYFPGSGELFF	TGTGCCAGCAGTTACTTTCCAGGGAGCGGGGAGCTGTTTTTT
15	TRBV9	TRBJ2-3	TRBD2	many	CASSVSGRSTDTQYF	TGTGCCAGCAGCGTAAGCGGGAGGAGCACAGATACGCAGTATTTT
14	TRBV9	TRBJ2-7	-	few	CASSVDTGANEQYF	TGTGCCAGCAGCGTAGACACAGGCGCGAACGAGCAGTACTTC
14	TRBV7-2	TRBJ1-1	-	many	CASSLRRGLTEAFF	TGTGCCAGCAGCCTCCGGCGGGGGCTAACTGAAGCTTTCTTT
13	TRBV6-5	TRBJ1-2	-	many	CASSYEGHYGYTF	TGTGCCAGCAGTTACGAGGGACACTATGGCTACACCTTC
13	TRBV20-1	TRBJ2-7	TRBD2	many	CSARETSGTEQYF	TGCAGTGCTAGGGAGACTAGCGGGACCGAGCAGTACTTC
16	TRBV6-5	TRBJ2-7	-	many	CASSYFPRTSIYEQYF	TGTGCCAGCAGTTACTTCCCCCGGACATCCATTTACGAGCAGTACTTC
12	TRBV7-9	TRBJ1-1	-	many	CASSLKRREAFF	TGTGCCAGCAGCTTAAAGCGGCGAGAAGCTTTCTTT
12	TRBV29-1	TRBJ2-7	-	many	CSVEPGVGEQYF	TGCAGCGTTGAACCGGGAGTGGGGGAGCAGTACTTC
13	TRBV7-6	TRBJ2-5	-	many	CASSSGLSETQYF	TGTGCCAGCAGCTCAGGGTTGTCGGAGACCCAGTACTTC
15	TRBV7-2	TRBJ2-7	TRBD2	many	CASSLISGGDYEQYF	TGTGCCAGCAGCTTAATCAGCGGGGGGGACTACGAGCAGTACTTC
17	TRBV4-3	TRBJ2-5	TRBD1	many	CASSQDGEGAQGETQYF	TGCGCCAGCAGCCAAGATGGAGAGGGGGCGCAAGGCGAGACCCAGTACTTC
17	TRBV7-8	TRBJ2-2	TRBD2	many	CASSLGLAGANTGELFF	TGTGCCAGCAGCTTGGGACTAGCGGGAGCAAACACCGGGGAGCTGTTTTTT
15	TRBV5-1	TRBJ2-1	-	many	CASSLGRRTYNEQFF	TGCGCCAGCAGCTTGGGGCGGAGGACCTACAATGAGCAGTTCTTC
14	TRBV7-9	TRBJ1-4	TRBD1	many	CASSLRTGGEKLFF	TGTGCCAGCAGCTTAAGGACAGGGGGTGAAAAACTGTTTTTT
15	TRBV4-1	TRBJ2-7	TRBD1	few	CASSQTGGVPYEQYF	TGCGCCAGCAGCCAGACAGGGGGGGTCCCTTACGAGCAGTACTTC
15	TRBV11-1	TRBJ2-3	-	many	CASSSAPQLTDTQYF	TGTGCCAGCAGCTCAGCCCCCCAACTCACAGATACGCAGTATTTT
15	TRBV6-1	TRBJ2-7	TRBD1	-	CASSTRGQATYEQYF	TGTGCCAGCAGTACCCGGGGACAGGCTACCTACGAGCAGTACTTC
12	TRBV27	TRBJ2-1	TRBD2	many	CASSWGGNEQFF	TGTGCCAGCAGTTGGGGGGGGAATGAGCAGTTCTTC
15	TRBV5-5	TRBJ2-5	-	many	CASSPPGTNLQTQYF	TGTGCCAGCAGCCCCCCCGGGACCAATCTTCAGACCCAGTACTTC
13	TRBV28	TRBJ2-7	TRBD2	-	CASSWTSGDEQYF	TGTGCCAGCAGTTGGACTAGCGGCGACGAGCAGTACTTC
13	TRBV6-2/TRBV6-3	TRBJ2-7	-	many	CASVGGQFYEQYF	TGTGCCAGCGTTGGTGGACAATTCTACGAGCAGTACTTC
16	TRBV6-5	TRBJ1-6	-	few	CASSYSIRALWTPLHF	TGTGCCAGCAGTTACTCGATCAGGGCCCTTTGGACACCCCTCCACTTT
16	TRBV6-2/TRBV6-3	TRBJ2-3	-	few	CASGGRKAWGTDTQYF	TGTGCCAGCGGGGGCCGAAAGGCCTGGGGCACAGATACGCAGTATTTT
14	TRBV20-1	TRBJ2-3	-	-	CSSEGPESTDTQYF	TGCAGTAGCGAGGGGCCGGAATCCACAGATACGCAGTATTTT
15	TRBV12-3/TRBV12-4	TRBJ2-3	-	many	CASSFWGGNTDTQYF	TGTGCCAGCAGTTTCTGGGGCGGGAACACAGATACGCAGTATTTT
15	TRBV11-2	TRBJ2-4	-	-	CASSLRDLAKNIQYF	TGTGCCAGCAGCTTACGGGACCTAGCCAAAAACATTCAGTACTTC
17	TRBV29-1	TRBJ2-5	TRBD2	many	CSVGGGEFVGDQETQYF	TGCAGCGTTGGCGGGGGGGAATTCGTGGGGGACCAAGAGACCCAGTACTTC
10	TRBV2	TRBJ2-1	-	-	CASSGGYQFF	TGTGCCAGCAGCGGGGGATATCAGTTCTTC
13	TRBV7-9	TRBJ2-5	-	few	CASVGGPVKTQYF	TGTGCCAGCGTGGGGGGACCTGTGAAGACCCAGTACTTC
13	TRBV29-1	TRBJ1-2	-	many	CSVEPRRRPGYTF	TGCAGCGTTGAACCCAGAAGAAGGCCTGGCTACACCTTC
14	TRBV3-1	TRBJ1-1	-	many	CASSESTGRTEAFF	TGTGCCAGCAGCGAAAGTACAGGGAGAACTGAAGCTTTCTTT
14	TRBV12-3/TRBV12-4	TRBJ2-7	TRBD1	-	CASSWGQVGYEQYF	TGTGCCAGCAGTTGGGGACAGGTTGGGTACGAGCAGTACTTC